The 7 T cell receptor beta chains listed next were all sequenced from one sample in a study of cytomegalovirus exposure and HLA in healthy donors. A multiplex PCR was run with 60 Vbeta primers and 13 Jbeta primers. Assay: immunoSEQ multiplex PCR; the TCRdb copy retains only in-frame clones and omits some. The profile covers 100,000 to 150,000 clones, with roughly 86% appearing a single time and around 2% taken by the ten largest. The specimen was PBMCs. The receptors originated from a young man in good health and CMV-seronegative.

The rearrangement joins TRBV13 to TRBJ2-4; D not resolved. The CDR3 has 13 amino acids. Germline CDR1 and CDR2: PRHDT and FYEKMQ (reference sequence). The ends were cut back, 3 bases at V and 7 bases at J, with 10 bases in the middle. The DNA of the CDR3 is TGTGCCAGCAGCTTTTTTACGGAGAACATTCAGTACTTC. As protein: CASSFFTENIQYF.

The chain links TRBV5-6 to TRBJ2-4, with D tentatively TRBD2 (5 bases). Per the germline V gene, CDR1 is SGHDT and CDR2 is YYEEEE. V lost 4 bases and J lost 3, with 8 bases in between. The CDR3 has 13 amino acids. CDR3 in DNA: TGTGCCAGCAGCCCCGGGATCAAAAACATTCAGTACTTC. As protein: CASSPGIKNIQYF.

This chain joins TRBV11-3 and TRBJ2-2; D possibly corresponds to TRBD1 (6 bases). Deletions cut 5 bases from V and 5 bases from J, with 6 bases between. The CDR3 runs 12 residues. Germline CDR1 and CDR2: SGHNT and YENEEA. CDR3 in DNA: TGTGCCAGCAGCCAGGGGACCGGGGAGCTGTTTTTT. Translating gives CASSQGTGELFF.

The J gene is TRBJ2-5, the V gene TRBV25-1; 10 bases fit TRBD2. With V trimmed by 1 base and J by 3 bases, 8 bases remained unmatched. Germline lookup yields CDR1 MGHDK and CDR2 SYGVNS. The CDR3 contains 17 residues. CDR3 sequence reads: CASSESVSGGSKETQYF. The CDR3 coding sequence is TGTGCCAGCAGTGAATCGGTTAGCGGGGGGTCGAAAGAGACCCAGTACTTC.

V gene TRBV6-1 combines with J gene TRBJ2-2; tentative D call: TRBD2 (5 bases). V was shortened by 6 bases and J by 6 bases, with 14 bases between the two germline ends. CDR1 MNHNS and CDR2 SASEGT come from the germline V gene. The CDR3 runs to 14 residues. In nucleotides, the CDR3 is TGTGCCAGCAGATTGAGGGTTGACGCCGGGGAGCTGTTTTTT. Its translation is CASRLRVDAGELFF.

Written as DNA, the CDR3 is TGTGCCAGCAGCTTAGGGGGGGTTAGCACAGATACGCAGTATTTT. Translation gives CASSLGGVSTDTQYF. The J gene is TRBJ2-3, the V gene TRBV11-3; D perhaps matches TRBD2 (6 bases). Germline V gene data show CDR1 as SGHNT and CDR2 as YENEEA. This CDR3 has 15 residues. Deletions cut 1 base from V and 0 bases from J, with 8 bases between.

This chain connects TRBV9 to TRBJ1-3; a possible D gene is TRBD1 (5 bases). CDR3 size: 16 residues. Trimming stripped 0 bases from V and 4 bases from J, with 14 bases between. Germline loops: CDR1 SGDLS, CDR2 YYNGEE. The CDR3 sequence: CASSVDIGAEGNTIYF. CDR3 in DNA: TGTGCCAGCAGCGTAGATATAGGGGCGGAGGGAAACACCATATATTTT.